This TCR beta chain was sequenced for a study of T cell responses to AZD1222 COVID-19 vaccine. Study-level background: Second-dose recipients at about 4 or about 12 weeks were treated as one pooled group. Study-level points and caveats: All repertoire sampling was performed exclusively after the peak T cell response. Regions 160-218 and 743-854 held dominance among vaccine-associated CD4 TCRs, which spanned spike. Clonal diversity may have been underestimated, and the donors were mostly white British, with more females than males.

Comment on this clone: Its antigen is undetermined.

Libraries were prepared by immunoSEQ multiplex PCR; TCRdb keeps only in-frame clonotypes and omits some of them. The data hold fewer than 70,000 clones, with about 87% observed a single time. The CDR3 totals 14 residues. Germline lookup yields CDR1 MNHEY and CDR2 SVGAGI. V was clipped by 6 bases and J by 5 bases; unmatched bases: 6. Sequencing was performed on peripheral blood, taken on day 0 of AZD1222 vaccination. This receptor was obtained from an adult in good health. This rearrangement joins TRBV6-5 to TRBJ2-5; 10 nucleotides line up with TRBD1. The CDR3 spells CASRTGGLGETQYF. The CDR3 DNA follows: TGTGCCAGCAGGACAGGGGGCCTCGGGGAGACCCAGTACTTC.